A single sample is the source of the 14 T cell receptor beta chains below, sequenced in a study of beta chain features in type 1 diabetes. Sequencing targeted expressed TCRB transcripts, as all isolated RNA had been reverse transcribed. TCRdb's copy holds only in-frame clones and misses some; the assay was immunoSEQ multiplex PCR. The sample consists of around 280,000 clones, around 7.3% of them appearing once. Material: central memory CD4+ T cells from blood. These receptors all come from a woman aged 18-35 years in good health.

The rearrangement uses TRBV7-3 and TRBJ2-1; 7 positions agree with TRBD2. CDR1 and CDR2 from the germline V gene are SGHTA and FQGTGA. The CDR3 is 16 residues long. The junction had 6 bases not matched to a gene; V was cut back by 4 bases and J by 0 bases. The CDR3 loop reads CASSSGRVSSYNEQFF. The CDR3 nucleotides read TGTGCCAGCAGCTCAGGGAGGGTGAGCTCCTACAATGAGCAGTTCTTC.

This clone turned up a few times. This chain uses TRBV5-1 with TRBJ1-1, with D possibly matching TRBD1 (5 bases). Germline CDR1 reads SGHRS; CDR2 reads YFSETQ. The CDR3 loop spans 18 amino acids. V dropped 1 base and J dropped 0 bases, with 19 bases sitting between them. CDR3 sequence: CASSLLQGNPTMNTEAFF. CDR3 DNA: TGCGCCAGCAGCTTGCTCCAGGGTAATCCTACAATGAACACTGAAGCTTTCTTT.

Only a few counts were recorded for this clone. The chain is built from TRBV19 and TRBJ1-5, with D possibly being TRBD1 (5 bases). This CDR3 contains 14 residues. V lost 9 bases to trimming and J lost 0 bases, with 12 bases between them. Looked up from germline, CDR1 is LNHDA and CDR2 is SQIVND (reference sequence). The CDR3 DNA is TGTGCCAGCGCATGGGACGGTAGCAATCAGCCCCAGCATTTT. Residues: CASAWDGSNQPQHF.

This rearrangement joins TRBV9 to TRBJ1-4; 9 bases match TRBD1. J was trimmed by 1 base and V by 4 bases; bases with no gene match: 8. Germline V lookup: CDR1 SGDLS, CDR2 YYNGEE. The CDR3 is 17 residues long. The CDR3 DNA follows: TGTGCCAGCAGCCCCAGGGGACAGGGAAGAACTAATGAAAAACTGTTTTTT. Its protein is CASSPRGQGRTNEKLFF.

This clone has only a few counts. This sequence joins TRBV6-1 and TRBJ2-7; D gene unclear. Deletions cut 11 bases from V and 9 bases from J, with 11 bases between. The CDR3 runs to 9 residues. The V gene's germline CDR1 is MNHNS and CDR2 SASEGT. The CDR3 DNA sequence: TGTGCCTCCCCAGACGGGCAGTACTTC. It is translated as CASPDGQYF.

The genes are TRBV18 and TRBJ1-1; no definite D call. The length of the CDR3 is 15 residues. Per germline, CDR1 KGHSH and CDR2 LQKENI. Trimming removed 0 bases from V and 1 base from J, with 9 bases in between. The CDR3 protein is CASSPPSQTNTEAFF. The CDR3 DNA is TGTGCCAGCTCACCACCCTCACAAACGAACACTGAAGCTTTCTTT.

This rearrangement joins TRBV5-6 to TRBJ1-4; 7 bases align to TRBD1. J was trimmed by 7 bases and V by 6 bases; bases with no gene match: 12. CDR3 size: 15 residues. Per the germline V gene, CDR1 is SGHDT and CDR2 is YYEEEE. The CDR3 protein is CASNLGLGGGEKLFF. The CDR3 bases are TGTGCCAGCAACCTGGGTTTAGGGGGCGGTGAAAAACTGTTTTTT.

In this sample, this clone turned up a few times. The rearrangement links TRBV7-3 to TRBJ1-1, with a weak D call TRBD1 (6 bases). Germline lookup yields CDR1 SGHTA and CDR2 FQGTGA. V was trimmed by 5 bases and J by 0 bases, leaving 13 bases between them. This CDR3 is built from 15 residues. The CDR3 here is CASSEQGTLNTEAFF. CDR3 in DNA: TGTGCCAGCAGCGAACAGGGAACCCTGAACACTGAAGCTTTCTTT.

This clone showed up just a few times. V usage is TRBV18 and J usage is TRBJ2-6, with D perhaps given as TRBD1 or TRBD2 (5 bases each). Germline V gives CDR1 KGHSH, CDR2 LQKENI. Trimming left V 7 bases short and J 1 base short, with 8 bases between. The length of the CDR3 is 14 residues. CDR3 bases: TGTGCCAGCTTGGGACCATCTGGGGCCAACGTCCTGACTTTC. Translated, it gives CASLGPSGANVLTF.

This clone showed up just a few times. The chain couples TRBV4-2 to TRBJ2-2; TRBD1 aligns across 7 bases. With 1 base clipped from V and 4 bases from J, the junction kept 6 bases outside the gene matches. This CDR3 is 16 amino acids long. Per the germline V gene, CDR1 is LGHNA and CDR2 is YNFKEQ. The CDR3 protein is CASSQGTGDFTGELFF. CDR3 sequence (DNA): TGTGCCAGCAGCCAAGGGACAGGCGATTTCACCGGGGAGCTGTTTTTT.

This clone was recorded at least ten times. This sequence joins TRBV21-1 and TRBJ2-5; the table assigns TRBD2, which was not confirmed against the DNA. TRBV21-1 is a recognized pseudogene. The CDR3 spans 14 residues. As DNA, the CDR3 is TGTGCCAGCAGCGCAAACAAGGGAGCGGAGACCCAGTACTTC. This codes for CASSANKGAETQYF.

This clone was seen only a few times. Mismatch with germline at one junction end may stem from a read error. The chain recombines TRBV7-7 with TRBJ2-1, with TRBD1 matching 10 bases. The germline V gene has CDR1 SSHAT and CDR2 FNYEAQ (reference sequence). There are 16 residues in the CDR3. CDR3 in amino acids: CASSLVPGQGYNEQFF. The CDR3 DNA follows: TGTGCTAGCAGCTTAGTACCGGGACAGGGGTACAATGAGCAGTTCTTC. Full variable domain (missing parts from reference TRBV7-7 and TRBJ2-1): GAGVSQSPRYKVTKRGQDVTLRCDPISSHATLYWYQQALGQGPEFLTYFNYEAQPDKSGLPSDRFSAERPEGSISTLTIQRTEQRDSAMYRCASSLVPGQGYNEQFFGPGTRLTVL.

This clone was detected many times. The DNA for the CDR3 is TGCGCCAGCAGCCCGCGGACTAGCGGGAGGGCCACTGGTGAGCAGTTCTTC. As protein: CASSPRTSGRATGEQFF. V gene TRBV4-1 combines with J gene TRBJ2-1; 15 positions agree with TRBD2. The CDR3 has 17 residues. Germline CDR1 is MGHRA and CDR2 is YSYEKL. Germline trimming cut 4 bases from V and 9 bases from J; bases unmatched to any gene: 10.

This sequence joins TRBV19 and TRBJ2-2; D is uncertain. The CDR3 has 15 residues. Germline V lookup: CDR1 LNHDA, CDR2 SQIVND (reference sequence). Trimming took 0 bases from V and 1 from J, leaving 6 bases between them. The chain's CDR3 is CASSIEGGNTGELFF. CDR3 DNA sequence: TGTGCCAGTAGTATAGAGGGCGGGAACACCGGGGAGCTGTTTTTT.